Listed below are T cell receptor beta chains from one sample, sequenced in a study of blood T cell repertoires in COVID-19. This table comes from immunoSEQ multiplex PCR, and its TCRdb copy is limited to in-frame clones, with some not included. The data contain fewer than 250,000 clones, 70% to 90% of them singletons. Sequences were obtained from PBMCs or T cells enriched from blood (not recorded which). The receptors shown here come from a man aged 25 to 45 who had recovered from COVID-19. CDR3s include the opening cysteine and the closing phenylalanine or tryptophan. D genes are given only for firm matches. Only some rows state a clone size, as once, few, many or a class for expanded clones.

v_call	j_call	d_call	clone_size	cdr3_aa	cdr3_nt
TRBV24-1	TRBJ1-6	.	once	CATSSTRGGSYNSPLHF	TGTGCCACCAGTAGCACCAGGGGTGGATCCTATAATTCACCCCTCCACTTT
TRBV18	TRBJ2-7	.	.	CASSPKGSGDEQYF	TGTGCCAGCTCACCAAAGGGTTCAGGGGACGAGCAGTACTTC
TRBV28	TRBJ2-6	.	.	CASSSPGQSGANVLTF	TGTGCCAGCAGCTCCCCAGGACAGTCTGGGGCCAACGTCCTGACTTTC
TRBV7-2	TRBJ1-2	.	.	CASSPPGAIYGYTF	TGTGCCAGCAGCCCGCCGGGTGCGATCTATGGCTACACCTTC
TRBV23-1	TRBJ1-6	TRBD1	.	CASSQRGQGFRNSPLHF	TGCGCCAGCAGTCAGCGGGGACAGGGTTTTCGAAATTCACCCCTCCACTTT
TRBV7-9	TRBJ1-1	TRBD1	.	CASSLGDRVGVNTEAFF	TGTGCCAGCAGCTTAGGGGACAGGGTAGGAGTGAACACTGAAGCTTTCTTT
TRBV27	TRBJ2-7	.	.	CASSQSTFLNRGNEQYF	TGTGCCAGCAGCCAATCTACCTTCCTAAATAGGGGGAACGAGCAGTACTTC
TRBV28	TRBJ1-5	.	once	CASQENQPQHF	TGTGCCAGCCAGGAAAATCAGCCCCAGCATTTT
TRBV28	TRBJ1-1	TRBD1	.	CASVPGQWGSAFF	TGTGCCAGCGTTCCGGGACAGTGGGGGTCAGCTTTCTTT
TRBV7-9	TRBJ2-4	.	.	CASSLGGTTKNIQYF	TGTGCCAGCAGCTTGGGAGGGACAACCAAAAACATTCAGTACTTC
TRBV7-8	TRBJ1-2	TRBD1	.	CASTPRGNYGYTF	TGTGCCAGCACCCCCAGGGGGAACTATGGCTACACCTTC
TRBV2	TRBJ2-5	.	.	CASSETTGQETQYF	TGTGCCAGCAGTGAAACTACAGGCCAAGAGACCCAGTACTTC